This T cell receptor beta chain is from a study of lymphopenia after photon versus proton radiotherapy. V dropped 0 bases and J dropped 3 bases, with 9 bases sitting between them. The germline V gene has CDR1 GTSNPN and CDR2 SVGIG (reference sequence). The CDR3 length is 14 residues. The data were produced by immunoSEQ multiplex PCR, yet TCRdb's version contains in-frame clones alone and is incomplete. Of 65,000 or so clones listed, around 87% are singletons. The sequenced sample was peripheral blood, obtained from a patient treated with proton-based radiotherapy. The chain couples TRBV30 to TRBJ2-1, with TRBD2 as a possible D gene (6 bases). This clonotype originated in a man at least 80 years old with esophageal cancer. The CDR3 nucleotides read TGTGCCTGGAGTGTCGGGGGAGGCTACAATGAGCAGTTCTTC. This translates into CAWSVGGGYNEQFF. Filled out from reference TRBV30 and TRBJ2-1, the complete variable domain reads SQTIHQWPATLVQPVGSPLSLECTVEGTSNPNLYWYRQAAGRGLQLLFYSVGIGQISSEVPQNLSASRPQDRQFILSSKKLLLSDSGFYLCAWSVGGGYNEQFFGPGTRLTVL.